A selection of T cell receptor beta chains follows, all from one sample in a study of T cells in Graves' hyperthyroidism and ophthalmopathy. From the multiplex PCR reads, TCRdb called clonotypes with MiXCR, one entry per CDR3 protein. The table has about 59,000 distinct CDR3 sequences, roughly half seen once. The sample was blood. The receptors were gathered from a woman aged 55-70 years with Graves' ophthalmopathy. Both conserved end residues are part of each CDR3. D genes are given only for firm matches. Not every row has a clone size; where given, it reads once, few, many or a size class.

abundance: .
v_gene: TRBV20-1
j_gene: TRBJ2-1
d_gene: TRBD2
CDR3aa: CSAFLAVGSYNEQFF
CDR3nt: TGTAGTGCTTTCCTAGCGGTAGGCTCCTACAATGAGCAGTTCTTC

abundance: .
v_gene: TRBV20-1
j_gene: TRBJ1-6
d_gene: .
CDR3aa: CSARVESRDSPLHF
CDR3nt: TGCAGTGCTAGAGTGGAATCGAGGGATTCACCCCTCCACTTT

abundance: .
v_gene: TRBV10-3
j_gene: TRBJ1-4
d_gene: .
CDR3aa: CAISEDRTTNEKLFF
CDR3nt: TGTGCCATCAGTGAGGACAGGACAACTAATGAAAAACTGTTTTTT

abundance: many
v_gene: TRBV5-6
j_gene: TRBJ1-6
d_gene: .
CDR3aa: CARGPSSSYNSPLHF
CDR3nt: TGTGCCAGGGGACCGTCCAGCTCCTATAATTCACCCCTCCACTTT

abundance: .
v_gene: TRBV10-3
j_gene: TRBJ2-1
d_gene: TRBD2
CDR3aa: CAINGGRAFEQFF
CDR3nt: TGTGCCATCAATGGCGGGAGGGCCTTTGAGCAGTTCTTC

abundance: .
v_gene: TRBV20-1
j_gene: TRBJ2-7
d_gene: TRBD2
CDR3aa: CSARTSGSSEQYF
CDR3nt: TGCAGTGCAAGGACTAGCGGGAGTAGCGAGCAGTACTTC

abundance: many
v_gene: TRBV12-3/TRBV12-4
j_gene: TRBJ2-1
d_gene: TRBD2
CDR3aa: CASSFGGSSYNEQFF
CDR3nt: TGTGCCAGCAGTTTCGGGGGGAGCTCCTACAATGAGCAGTTCTTC

abundance: many
v_gene: TRBV20-1
j_gene: TRBJ1-1
d_gene: .
CDR3aa: CSAIPRDRYFEAFF
CDR3nt: TGCAGTGCTATCCCTAGGGACCGCTACTTTGAAGCTTTCTTT

abundance: .
v_gene: TRBV20-1
j_gene: TRBJ1-2
d_gene: TRBD1
CDR3aa: CSARGGQGKFGYTF
CDR3nt: TGCAGTGCACGAGGGGGACAGGGCAAGTTTGGCTACACCTTC

abundance: many
v_gene: TRBV12-3/TRBV12-4
j_gene: TRBJ2-1
d_gene: .
CDR3aa: CASSLLLDEQFF
CDR3nt: TGTGCCAGCAGTTTGCTGCTGGATGAGCAGTTCTTC

abundance: .
v_gene: TRBV20-1
j_gene: TRBJ2-2
d_gene: TRBD2
CDR3aa: CSASNVAGGGELFF
CDR3nt: TGCAGTGCTAGTAACGTTGCGGGAGGGGGGGAGCTGTTTTTT

abundance: many
v_gene: TRBV4-1
j_gene: TRBJ2-3
d_gene: .
CDR3aa: CASSQVIESSTDTQYF
CDR3nt: TGCGCCAGCAGCCAAGTCATTGAGAGCTCCACAGATACGCAGTATTTT

abundance: .
v_gene: TRBV20-1
j_gene: TRBJ2-7
d_gene: .
CDR3aa: CSLGYEQYF
CDR3nt: TGCAGTTTAGGGTACGAGCAGTACTTC

abundance: .
v_gene: TRBV5-4
j_gene: TRBJ2-5
d_gene: .
CDR3aa: CASSPPLGTEETQYF
CDR3nt: TGTGCCAGCAGCCCGCCCTTGGGGACCGAAGAGACCCAGTACTTC

abundance: .
v_gene: TRBV6-1
j_gene: TRBJ1-1
d_gene: TRBD1
CDR3aa: CASRQGAKGNTEAFF
CDR3nt: TGTGCCAGCAGACAGGGGGCGAAGGGGAATACTGAAGCTTTCTTT

abundance: many
v_gene: TRBV20-1
j_gene: TRBJ2-7
d_gene: TRBD2
CDR3aa: CSATGGSAYEQYF
CDR3nt: TGCAGTGCTACGGGGGGGTCGGCCTACGAGCAGTACTTC

abundance: .
v_gene: TRBV7-2
j_gene: TRBJ2-5
d_gene: .
CDR3aa: CASSRMEQETQYF
CDR3nt: TGTGCCAGCAGCCGAATGGAGCAAGAGACCCAGTACTTC

abundance: .
v_gene: TRBV6-6
j_gene: TRBJ1-2
d_gene: .
CDR3aa: CASSTGGYGYTF
CDR3nt: TGTGCCAGCAGCACGGGGGGCTATGGCTACACCTTC